This entry lists 5 T cell receptor beta chains sequenced from one sample in a study of T-cell reconstitution after alpha-beta-depleted transplantation in children. The TCRbeta library incorporated unique molecular identifiers. TCRdb re-analysed the PCR reads in MiXCR, keeping a single row per CDR3 protein. The sample holds some 250,000 distinct CDR3 sequences, 12% seen once. The material sequenced was PBMCs from the stem cell graft donor, taken from the stem cell graft. These receptors came from a human donor who donated a stem cell graft to a child with acute lymphoblastic leukemia.

This clonotype appeared a few times. The chain joins TRBV7-2 to TRBJ1-2, with a tentative D call TRBD1 (5 bases). Germline loops: CDR1 SGHTA, CDR2 FQGNSA. The CDR3 is made up of 14 amino acids. V lost 2 bases, J lost 7 bases, and 14 bases lay in between. The CDR3 here is CASSLMGRSGGYTF. In DNA, the CDR3 is TGTGCCAGCAGCTTAATGGGACGGTCGGGTGGCTACACCTTC.

The gene calls are TRBV20-1 and TRBJ2-3; TRBD2 matches at 8 bases. V lost 0 bases and J lost 6; bases outside the gene matches: 11. This CDR3 contains 16 residues. The germline V gene encodes CDR1 DFQATT and CDR2 SNEGSKA (reference sequence). Here the CDR3 DNA reads TGCAGTGCTAGAGATAGGGCGGCTAGCGGGCACGATACGCAGTATTTT. Translation: CSARDRAASGHDTQYF.

There are many counts of this clonotype. This chain joins TRBV5-1 and TRBJ2-1; D uncertain. The CDR3 consists of 14 residues. Trimming removed 1 base at V and 7 bases at J, with 12 bases between. CDR1 and CDR2 from the germline V gene are SGHRS and YFSETQ. CDR3 sequence (DNA): TGCGCCAGCAGCTTGAACCGGGTTCGGAATGAGCAGTTCTTC. This sequence encodes CASSLNRVRNEQFF.

At least ten counts were recorded for this clonotype. The DNA of the CDR3 is TGTGCCAGCAGCCAAAAAAGCACAGATACGCAGTATTTT. Protein sequence: CASSQKSTDTQYF. This rearrangement joins TRBV7-3 to TRBJ2-3; no firm D call. Trimming cost V 5 bases and J 0 bases, with 6 bases left between them. Germline loops: CDR1 SGHTA, CDR2 FQGTGA. The CDR3 covers 13 residues.

Ten or more counts support this clonotype. V gene TRBV6-1 combines with J gene TRBJ2-3, with D unclear. The CDR3 length is 14 residues. Germline V lookup: CDR1 MNHNS, CDR2 SASEGT. V was clipped by 1 base and J by 4 bases, with 9 bases between them. CDR3 loop: CASSEGVGPDTQYF. The CDR3 nucleotides read TGTGCCAGCAGTGAAGGCGTTGGTCCAGATACGCAGTATTTT.